This T cell receptor (beta chain) is from a study of blood T cell repertoires in COVID-19 (dated by TCRdb to 2019 to 2021). For context, the study as a whole: Samples covering the acute and convalescent phases of COVID-19 were provided by collaborators in the United States, Italy and Spain. The prospective study material was composed of cDNA or gDNA derived from T cells, B-cell-depleted T cells, or PBMCs. The dataset comprised deeply sampled blood TCRbeta repertoires from subjects exposed to, actively infected with, or recovered from COVID-19. The repertoires were released in a freely available public database intended as a resource for research on the immune response to SARS-CoV-2. The samples were drawn from two sources: the first 160 participants of the ongoing ImmuneRACE study, and 1,254 subjects contributed by 6 global collaborators. Sample metadata almost always included a de-identified subject ID, COVID-19 status, age in years and sex. Where available, HLA class I and class II types were obtained from metadata supplied by the sample provider rather than from assay-based typing.

Participants in the prospective study were enrolled through a virtual design, were aged about 18 to 100 years, and lived in approximately 24 United States geographic areas. In the prospective study, cohorts were assigned on the basis of participant-reported clinical history obtained from a screening survey and a study questionnaire. Recovered participants in ImmuneRACE Cohort 3 were defined as having two consecutive negative NP/OP PCR tests, clearance from a healthcare professional, or resolution of symptoms. In the prospective study, whole blood, serum and a nasopharyngeal or oropharyngeal swab were collected from each participant by mobile phlebotomists. Additional blood draws and questionnaires over an approximately 2-month period could optionally be provided by prospective study participants. Before DNA extraction, blood samples from the prospective study were shipped at room temperature or frozen.

The immunoSEQ Assay, a bias-controlled multiplex PCR, was used to amplify TCRbeta CDR3 regions from genomic DNA. On the study's bioinformatics: The number of nucleated cells in each sample was estimated from the amplification of reference gene primers within the assay. Sequence reads were collapsed and filtered to measure the absolute abundance of every unique TCRbeta CDR3 rearrangement. Productive Simpson clonality was computed per sample as the square root of Simpson's diversity index over productive rearrangements. The clones in this table, taken by TCRdb from immuneACCESS, are in-frame only. Not every clone is retained; where verified, under half of the shortfall comes from an unresolved V gene, and the cause of the rest is unknown. V and J calls and clone size come straight from that table; D and trimming were deduced from the DNA. This sample gives about 140,000 clones in total; roughly 79% of them show up just once. The top ten clones comprise 2.5% to 3% of the sample.

This clone was picked up a small number of times. Its recognized antigen is unknown. The record has no base qualities; no much larger clone is one base away. The CDR3 goes from the cysteine to the phenylalanine over 13 residues. The sequence is cut down to CDR3 DNA, 39 bases in frame from base 1. Trimming costs V 7 bases and J 1 base, and their ends lie 10 bases apart. According to the germline V gene (reference sequence), CDR1 reads LNHDA and CDR2 reads SQIVND. General conclusions and limits of the study: Clinical and demographic metadata were provided uncurated, with the amount varying by source and participant.

The chain is assembled from TRBV19 and TRBJ1-1; the D gene lacks a confident call. This TCR came from a woman aged 45-65 years who had recovered from COVID-19. Sample: PBMCs or T cells enriched from blood (not recorded which). The DNA reads as follows: TGTGCCAGTACCCTAGGAGCGAACACTGAAGCTTTCTTT. It translates as CASTLGANTEAFF.